These 30 T cell receptor beta chains originate from one sample sequenced in a study of TIL therapy for anti-PD-1-resistant metastatic lung cancer. Noted time point: pre-treatment sample, taken before nivolumab and TIL therapy. Tumor tissue came from excised metastases, mostly pleural nodules or supraclavicular lymph nodes. Sequencing used immunoSEQ v3. Clones were read by immunoSEQ multiplex PCR, and TCRdb kept only the in-frame ones, dropping some. The repertoire has nearly 9,500 clones, roughly 80% of them found once; the top ten carry approximately 10%. This specimen was tumor tissue, taken at baseline. These receptors were collected from a person aged 25 to 80 with non-small cell lung cancer.

The chain recombines TRBV2 with TRBJ2-2; D gene ambiguous. With 7 bases removed from V and 7 bases from J, the gap between germline ends came to 19 bases. CDR1 is SNHLY, CDR2 FYNNEI, per germline. The CDR3 length is 15 residues. The CDR3 DNA reads as TGTGCCAGCACCCCCGGTGGGTCATTGAGCGGGGAGCTGTTTTTT. Amino acids: CASTPGGSLSGELFF.

The chain joins TRBV18 to TRBJ2-7; D is uncertain. The CDR3 has 12 amino acids. Germline-derived CDR1 and CDR2 are KGHSH and LQKENI. The V gene lost 0 bases and the J gene lost 7 bases, with 7 bases spanning the gap. In DNA, the CDR3 is TGTGCCAGCTCACCACCGTCAGGAGAGCAGTACTTC. Protein sequence: CASSPPSGEQYF.

The chain combines TRBV9 with TRBJ2-1; a weak D match, TRBD2 (6 bases). In germline, CDR1 is SGDLS, CDR2 YYNGEE. The CDR3 is 12 residues long. Trimming took off 2 bases at V and 10 bases at J, with 10 bases between the two ends. This CDR3 is CASSVNGGEQFF. CDR3 DNA sequence: TGTGCCAGCAGCGTCAACGGGGGAGAGCAGTTCTTC.

This chain links TRBV5-6 with TRBJ1-4; the match to TRBD1 covers 8 bases. The CDR3 has 16 amino acids. CDR1 and CDR2 (germline): SGHDT, YYEEEE. J lost 6 bases, V lost 4 bases, and 11 bases had no gene match. The CDR3 is CASSLRTGKKDEKLFF. The CDR3, as DNA: TGTGCCAGCAGCCTCCGGACAGGGAAAAAAGATGAAAAACTGTTTTTT.

This clone has a handful of counts. The chain combines TRBV6-1 with TRBJ2-3, with 9 bases fitting TRBD2. Germline CDR1 MNHNS, CDR2 SASEGT. The V segment lost 8 bases and the J segment 6 bases; nucleotides outside the gene matches: 12. CDR3 length: 15 amino acids. The CDR3 protein is CASERASGTVDTQYF. CDR3 nucleotides: TGTGCCAGCGAGCGGGCTAGCGGGACGGTGGATACGCAGTATTTT.

The chain couples TRBV18 to TRBJ2-5; TRBD1 might be the D (6 bases). The CDR3 is 14 residues long. Per the germline V gene, CDR1 is KGHSH and CDR2 is LQKENI. V was clipped by 0 bases and J by 5 bases, with 10 bases between them. The DNA of the CDR3 is TGTGCCAGCTCACCACCTGTGGGGGCTGAGACCCAGTACTTC. It specifies CASSPPVGAETQYF.

This clone was seen a handful of times. The chain combines TRBV7-9 with TRBJ2-1; no firm D call. Trimming cost V 0 bases and J 5 bases, with 2 bases left between them. The CDR3 is 12 residues long. From germline, CDR1 is SEHNR and CDR2 FQNEAQ (reference sequence). The CDR3: CASSLANNEQFF. The CDR3, as DNA: TGTGCCAGCAGCTTAGCTAACAATGAGCAGTTCTTC.

The chain is built from TRBV11-2 and TRBJ2-7; no clear D. Deletions cut 5 bases from V and 4 bases from J, with 6 bases between. CDR1 is SGHAT, CDR2 FQNNGV, per germline. The CDR3 is 11 amino acids. CDR3 DNA: TGTGCCAGCAGCCTCCAATACGAGCAGTACTTC. Protein: CASSLQYEQYF.

Worth noting for this clone: The junction shows a germline mismatch at one end, possibly a read error. The V and J genes are TRBV6-1 and TRBJ1-3; TRBD1 is a possible D gene (6 bases). Germline CDR1 and CDR2: MNHNS and SASEGT. The CDR3 runs 17 residues. Here the CDR3 DNA reads TGTGCCAGCAGTAAAGCCCTGGACAGTCTCTCTGGAAACACCATATATTTT. Protein sequence: CASSKALDSLSGNTIYF.

A note on this clone: Other DNA sequences in the sample encode the same CDR3. The gene calls are TRBV7-9 and TRBJ1-1, with 9 bases matching TRBD1. V lost 6 bases to trimming and J lost 4 bases; unmatched junction nucleotides: 9. This CDR3 spans 15 amino acids. Germline V lookup: CDR1 SEHNR, CDR2 FQNEAQ (reference sequence). CDR3 sequence: CASSLQQGAGTEAFF. In DNA form, the CDR3 reads TGTGCCAGCAGTTTACAACAGGGGGCTGGCACTGAAGCTTTCTTT.

The chain couples TRBV5-8 to TRBJ1-2, with D hard to call. Germline V gene lookup returns CDR1 SGHTS and CDR2 YDEGEE. Trimming removed 1 base from V and 4 bases from J, with 8 bases in between. The CDR3 has 13 residues. CDR3 amino acids: CASSLRTSYGYTF. The CDR3 nucleotides read TGTGCCAGCAGCTTGAGAACGAGCTATGGCTACACCTTC.

The chain has TRBV7-9 and TRBJ2-7; D is ambiguous. The ends were cut back, 5 bases at V and 3 bases at J, with 5 bases in the middle. The CDR3 sequence is 11 residues long. Germline assignment: CDR1 SEHNR and CDR2 FQNEAQ (reference sequence). CDR3 residues: CASSADYEQYF. The CDR3 DNA reads as TGTGCCAGCAGCGCGGACTACGAGCAGTACTTC.

This sequence joins TRBV7-2 and TRBJ1-3; D gene ambiguous. The germline gives CDR1 SGHTA, CDR2 FQGNSA. V lost 5 bases, J lost 0 bases, and 11 bases lay in between. The CDR3 runs to 15 residues. Here the CDR3 reads CASSTRGSSGNTIYF. As DNA, the CDR3 is TGTGCCAGCAGCACCCGTGGGAGCTCTGGAAACACCATATATTTT.

The V gene is TRBV27, the J gene TRBJ2-2, with unresolved D. The germline V gene has CDR1 MNHEY and CDR2 SMNVEV (reference sequence). CDR3 size: 12 residues. Trimming pared 2 bases from V and 6 bases from J, leaving 4 bases between. CDR3 in amino acids: CASSLIAGELFF. The CDR3 coding sequence is TGTGCCAGCAGTTTAATCGCCGGGGAGCTGTTTTTT.

In this sample, this clone turned up once. V and J are TRBV11-2 and TRBJ2-2; weak D call: TRBD1 (5 bases). This CDR3 is 16 amino acids long. Trimming took off 1 base at V and 1 base at J, with 10 bases between the two ends. Germline-derived CDR1 and CDR2 are SGHAT and FQNNGV. CDR3 residues: CASSLAGAGNTGELFF. The CDR3 DNA follows: TGTGCCAGCAGCTTAGCTGGGGCCGGGAACACCGGGGAGCTGTTTTTT.

This chain uses TRBV11-3 with TRBJ2-5; D gene ambiguous. Matching the DNA end better, TRBJ2-7 makes the J call doubtful. The CDR3 covers 15 residues. Germline CDR1 and CDR2: SGHNT and YENEEA. CDR3 sequence: CASSLDRLDSYEQYF. The CDR3 DNA reads as TGTGCCAGCAGCTTAGATCGTCTGGACTCCTACGAGCAGTACTTC.

The chain couples TRBV6-6 to TRBJ2-7; 8 nucleotides agree with TRBD1. This CDR3 has 14 amino acids. V lost 6 bases to trimming and J lost 4 bases; unmatched junction nucleotides: 8. In germline, CDR1 is MNHNY, CDR2 SVGAGI (reference sequence). CDR3 region: CASSPDRGLYEQYF. Here the CDR3 DNA reads TGTGCCAGCAGCCCCGACAGGGGACTTTACGAGCAGTACTTC.

The chain combines TRBV2 with TRBJ2-7; a weak D match, TRBD1 (6 bases). Looked up from germline, CDR1 is SNHLY and CDR2 is FYNNEI. The ends were cut back, 1 base at V and 2 bases at J, with 9 bases in the middle. The CDR3 length is 14 residues. CDR3 DNA: TGTGCCAGCAGTGAAGGCAGGGGCACCTACGAGCAGTACTTC. Amino acids: CASSEGRGTYEQYF.

V is TRBV7-8 and J is TRBJ2-7; possibly TRBD1 for D (5 bases). This CDR3 is 15 amino acids long. V dropped 6 bases and J dropped 0 bases, with 15 bases sitting between them. CDR1 and CDR2 (germline): SGHVS, FQNEAQ. The CDR3 is CASSLRQHLSYEQYF. CDR3 coding DNA: TGTGCCAGCAGTCTTCGACAGCACCTCTCCTACGAGCAGTACTTC.

The sample holds a few counts of this clone. The chain joins TRBV9 to TRBJ2-7; D could derive from TRBD1 or TRBD2 (5 bases each). V lost 4 bases to trimming and J lost 0 bases, with 11 bases between them. Germline V gene lookup returns CDR1 SGDLS and CDR2 YYNGEE. The CDR3 has 14 amino acids. CDR3 in amino acids: CASSSSGSSYEQYF. CDR3 DNA sequence: TGTGCCAGCAGCTCCTCAGGGAGCTCCTACGAGCAGTACTTC.

The V and J genes are TRBV12-5 and TRBJ2-2; D is ambiguous. Per the germline V gene, CDR1 is LGHNT and CDR2 is FRNRAP. This CDR3 has 13 residues. V dropped 7 bases and J dropped 1 base, with 7 bases sitting between them. CDR3 protein: CASAPGNTGELFF. Written as DNA, the CDR3 is TGTGCTAGTGCCCCCGGGAACACCGGGGAGCTGTTTTTT.

This chain connects TRBV11-3 to TRBJ2-2; D unclear. CDR1 and CDR2 (germline): SGHNT, YENEEA. This CDR3 is built from 17 residues. V shed 4 bases and J shed 1 base, with 16 bases lying between them. Here the CDR3 reads CASSYESFARNTGELFF. CDR3 nucleotides: TGTGCCAGCAGCTACGAGTCCTTCGCCCGGAACACCGGGGAGCTGTTTTTT.

This clone was counted a single time. The genes are TRBV27 and TRBJ1-2; D uncertain. This CDR3 contains 12 residues. Germline CDR1 is MNHEY and CDR2 is SMNVEV (reference sequence). V was pared by 10 bases and J by 4 bases, with 13 bases between. The CDR3 bases are TGTGCCACCTATAATTCTCCCTATGGCTACACCTTC. Translated: CATYNSPYGYTF.

The chain is built from TRBV4-3 and TRBJ2-5; 10 nucleotides agree with TRBD1. Germline V gene sequence: CDR1 LGHNA, CDR2 YSLEER. The junction had 13 bases not matched to a gene; V was cut back by 3 bases and J by 3 bases. This CDR3 region has 18 residues. The DNA for the CDR3 is TGCGCCAGCAGCCAGGGCCCGGGACAGGGGACTGAAGAAGAGACCCAGTACTTC. The encoded protein is CASSQGPGQGTEEETQYF.

The count of this clone is one. This rearrangement joins TRBV6-5 to TRBJ1-5; weak D call: TRBD1 (6 bases). Germline V CDR1 and CDR2: MNHEY, SVGAGI. The ends were cut back, 2 bases at V and 7 bases at J, with 9 bases in the middle. This CDR3 is 13 amino acids long. In DNA, the CDR3 is TGTGCCAGCAGTTACGAGAGGGGGCAGCCCCAGCATTTT. As protein: CASSYERGQPQHF.

The chain is built from TRBV29-1 and TRBJ1-2, with D uncertain. This CDR3 has 14 amino acids. Germline CDR1 is SQVTM and CDR2 is ANQGSEA. V lost 4 bases to trimming and J lost 0 bases, with 12 bases between them. This chain's CDR3 is CSVAPYGSNYGYTF. The CDR3 DNA reads TGCAGCGTTGCCCCCTACGGCTCTAACTATGGCTACACCTTC.

The chain's CDR3 is CSVGASGGIGTGELFF. CDR3 nucleotide sequence: TGCAGCGTTGGGGCTAGCGGAGGGATTGGCACCGGGGAGCTGTTTTTT. The rearrangement links TRBV29-1 to TRBJ2-2; TRBD2 agrees at 7 bases. Germline CDR1 reads SQVTM; CDR2 reads ANQGSEA. The CDR3 totals 16 residues. Losses at the gene ends were 4 bases for V and 4 bases for J; bases not matched to a gene: 12.

The chain joins TRBV5-4 to TRBJ1-6; TRBD1 agrees at 8 bases. Germline V gives CDR1 SGHNT, CDR2 YYREEE (reference sequence). J was trimmed by 6 bases and V by 3 bases; bases with no gene match: 5. This CDR3 region has 15 residues. The CDR3 coding sequence is TGTGCCAGCAGCTCCCAGGACAGGGTTAATTCACCCCTCCACTTT. Its translation: CASSSQDRVNSPLHF.

This clone was observed a single time. This sequence joins TRBV6-5 and TRBJ2-7, with a tentative D call TRBD2 (5 bases). V gave up 0 bases and J gave up 2 bases, with 8 bases separating them. This CDR3 is built from 14 residues. Germline loops: CDR1 MNHEY, CDR2 SVGAGI. CDR3 in DNA: TGTGCCAGCAGTTACTCGGAGGCCCCCTACGAGCAGTACTTC. The encoded protein is CASSYSEAPYEQYF.

The CDR3 protein is CASSPAGGTNEKLFF. DNA of the CDR3: TGTGCCAGCAGCCCCGCGGGGGGAACTAATGAAAAACTGTTTTTT. V is TRBV6-9 and J is TRBJ1-4; D perhaps matches TRBD1 (5 bases). In germline, CDR1 is MNHGY, CDR2 SVAAGI. This CDR3 spans 15 amino acids. Trimming removed 6 bases at V and 1 base at J, with 12 bases between.